This T cell receptor beta chain was identified in a study of blood T cell repertoires in COVID-19. Study-level information: Samples came from the United States, Italy and Spain, spanning acute and convalescent COVID-19. T cells, B-cell-depleted T cells, or PBMCs provided the cDNA or gDNA that served as material.

Original data processing: Quantification of nucleated cells was approximated via reference gene primer amplification. The repertoire was sequenced with immunoSEQ multiplex PCR; TCRdb's copy has only in-frame clones and lacks some. Clone size and the V and J calls come from that table; the DNA yielded D and trimming. Of some 170,000 clones in the sample, about 81% were seen once. Germline CDR1 SGHAT, CDR2 FQNNGV. The length of the CDR3 is 12 residues. With V trimmed by 5 bases and J by 6 bases, 3 bases remained unmatched. This chain links TRBV11-2 with TRBJ2-7, with 8 bases that match TRBD1. The sequence was obtained from a human donor in a cohort sampled during active COVID-19. The source material was peripheral blood. CDR3: CASSTTGAEQYF. CDR3 sequence (DNA): TGTGCCAGCAGCACGACAGGGGCCGAGCAGTACTTC.